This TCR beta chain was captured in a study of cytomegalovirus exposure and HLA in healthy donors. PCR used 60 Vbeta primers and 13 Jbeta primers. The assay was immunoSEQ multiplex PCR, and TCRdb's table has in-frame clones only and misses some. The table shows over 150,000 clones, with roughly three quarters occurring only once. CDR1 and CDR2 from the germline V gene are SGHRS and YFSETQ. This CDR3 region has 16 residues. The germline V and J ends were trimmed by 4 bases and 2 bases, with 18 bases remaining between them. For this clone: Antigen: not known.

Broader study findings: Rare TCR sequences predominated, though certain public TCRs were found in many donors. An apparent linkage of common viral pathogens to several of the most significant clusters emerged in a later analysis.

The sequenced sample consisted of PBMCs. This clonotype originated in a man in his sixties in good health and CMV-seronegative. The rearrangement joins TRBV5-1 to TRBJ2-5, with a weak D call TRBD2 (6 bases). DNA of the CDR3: TGCGCCAGCAGCCTCACCCGGGGACTCCAACAAGAGACCCAGTACTTC. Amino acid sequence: CASSLTRGLQQETQYF.